The 32 T cell receptor beta chains reported below all come from one sample, sequenced in a study of vaccination and CD4 T cells after COVID-19. This sample's treatment: approximately 9-day PBMC culture with coronavirus spike peptide pools or control peptides (ViraFEST assay). The Oncomine TCR Beta short-read assay was what sequenced the DNA obtained from cultured CD4+ T cells. From the PCR reads, TCRdb called clonotypes with MiXCR, one entry per CDR3 protein. The sample contains roughly 26,000 distinct CDR3 sequences, roughly 42% of which appear only once. Their recognized antigens are unknown. Sequenced input: CD4+ T cells from blood, cultured in vitro. The origin of the receptors is a human donor who had recovered from COVID-19.

This chain uses TRBV2 with TRBJ1-1; TRBD1 matches at 7 bases. The CDR3 consists of 13 residues. The junction had 14 bases not matched to a gene; V was cut back by 7 bases and J by 12 bases. From germline, CDR1 is SNHLY and CDR2 FYNNEI. CDR3: CASTQGVPTIPFF. Here the CDR3 DNA reads TGTGCCAGCACCCAGGGGGTCCCCACGATACCTTTCTTT.

V gene TRBV4-2 combines with J gene TRBJ2-3; D is undetermined. V was pared by 1 base and J by 6 bases, with 8 bases between. The germline V gene has CDR1 LGHNA and CDR2 YNFKEQ. The CDR3 contains 13 residues. The CDR3 is CASSQVAGDTQYF. Written as DNA, the CDR3 is TGTGCCAGCAGCCAAGTGGCTGGGGATACGCAGTATTTT.

This rearrangement joins TRBV6-2 or TRBV6-3 to TRBJ2-1; D remains ambiguous. CDR1 is MNHEY, CDR2 SVGEGT, per germline. V dropped 6 bases and J dropped 4 bases, with 7 bases sitting between them. CDR3 length: 12 residues. The CDR3 bases are TGTGCCAGCAGGGTTAGGTACAATGAGCAGTTCTTC. This encodes CASRVRYNEQFF.

This chain uses TRBV28 with TRBJ2-7; D tentatively fits TRBD1 or TRBD2 (5 bases each). V lost 6 bases and J lost 2, with 14 bases in between. The CDR3 is 14 amino acids. Germline CDR1 is MDHEN and CDR2 is SYDVKM. Here the CDR3 reads CASRRALGAYEQYF. Here the CDR3 DNA reads TGTGCCAGCAGGAGGGCCCTGGGGGCCTACGAGCAGTACTTC.

A few counts support this clonotype. J is TRBJ2-4 and V is TRBV20-1; 9 bases agree with TRBD1. The CDR3 consists of 15 residues. Germline values: CDR1 DFQATT, CDR2 SNEGSKA (reference sequence). V dropped 2 bases and J dropped 8; count of bases not matched to a gene: 10. The CDR3 sequence: CSARQQTGGVDIQYF. The CDR3 nucleotides read TGCAGTGCTAGACAACAGACAGGGGGAGTTGACATTCAGTACTTC.

In its sample, this clonotype was seen a few times. V and J are TRBV11-3 and TRBJ1-2; 8 bases are a match to TRBD1. CDR1 is SGHNT, CDR2 YENEEA, per germline. The CDR3 spans 13 residues. The J segment lost 8 bases and the V segment lost 4 bases, leaving 6 bases of the junction unmatched. The CDR3: CASSSTGERGYTF. CDR3 sequence (DNA): TGTGCCAGCAGCTCGACAGGGGAACGGGGCTACACCTTC.

The J gene is TRBJ1-1, the V gene TRBV30; D not certain. V was shortened by 0 bases and J by 4 bases, with 12 bases between the two germline ends. The germline CDR1 and CDR2 sequences are GTSNPN and SVGIG (reference sequence). The CDR3 covers 14 residues. The CDR3 sequence: CAWSVEGRGTEAFF. DNA for the CDR3: TGTGCCTGGAGTGTGGAGGGTCGAGGCACTGAAGCTTTCTTT. Combining the CDR3 with reference TRBV30 and TRBJ1-1 gives the whole variable domain SQTIHQWPATLVQPVGSPLSLECTVEGTSNPNLYWYRQAAGRGLQLLFYSVGIGQISSEVPQNLSASRPQDRQFILSSKKLLLSDSGFYLCAWSVEGRGTEAFFGQGTRLTVV.

This chain links TRBV10-3 with TRBJ2-7; 8 nucleotides line up with TRBD1. V was clipped by 10 bases and J by 5 bases; unmatched bases: 4. Looked up from germline, CDR1 is ENHRY and CDR2 is SYGVKD. The CDR3 covers 11 residues. This CDR3 is CATRQGNEQYF. The CDR3 bases are TGTGCCACCCGACAGGGGAACGAGCAGTACTTC.

The chain has TRBV6-1 and TRBJ1-6; 8 bases line up with TRBD1. Trimming cost V 3 bases and J 6 bases; bases outside gene matches: 13. The germline V gene encodes CDR1 MNHNS and CDR2 SASEGT. The CDR3 has 18 residues. This chain's CDR3 is CASSENWDRWSSNSPLHF. CDR3 nucleotides: TGTGCCAGCAGTGAGAATTGGGACAGGTGGTCGTCTAATTCACCCCTCCACTTT.

V usage is TRBV6-5 and J usage is TRBJ2-3, with D maybe TRBD2 (6 bases). The CDR3 totals 16 residues. Germline V gene sequence: CDR1 MNHEY, CDR2 SVGAGI. Trimming stripped 0 bases from V and 6 bases from J, with 16 bases between. The CDR3 nucleotides read TGTGCCAGCAGTTACTCTGGGGGGTGGGCAGATGATACGCAGTATTTT. Protein: CASSYSGGWADDTQYF.

Regarding this clonotype: A read error may account for a junction end that differs from germline. The gene calls are TRBV7-7 and TRBJ2-1, with TRBD2 identical over 9 bases. Germline assignment: CDR1 SSHAT and CDR2 FNYEAQ (reference sequence). This CDR3 has 15 amino acids. The CDR3 loop reads CASSPDGTSRLEQFF. In DNA, the CDR3 is TGTGCTAGCAGCCCAGACGGGACTAGCCGTCTTGAGCAGTTCTTC.

This clonotype was found a few times. The CDR3 protein is CASRLAGGSYNEQFF. The CDR3 bases are TGTGCCAGCAGACTAGCGGGGGGCTCCTACAATGAGCAGTTCTTC. V gene TRBV12-3 or TRBV12-4 combines with J gene TRBJ2-1, with 12 bases matching TRBD2. V was clipped by 6 bases and J by 0 bases; unmatched bases: 0. The CDR3 totals 15 residues.

This clonotype has a handful of counts. The chain has TRBV12-3 or TRBV12-4 and TRBJ1-2; D remains ambiguous. The germline V and J ends were trimmed by 1 base and 4 bases, with 16 bases remaining between them. The CDR3 totals 16 residues. CDR3: CASSLGNSSVAYGYTF. CDR3 DNA: TGTGCCAGCAGTTTAGGGAACAGTTCTGTGGCCTATGGCTACACCTTC.

This clonotype was observed a few times. The CDR3 nucleotides read TGTGCCAGTAGTATACAGACAGGGATCCAGCCCCAGCATTTT. This encodes CASSIQTGIQPQHF. The chain is built from TRBV19 and TRBJ1-5; 7 bases are shared with TRBD1. The CDR3 covers 14 residues. In germline, CDR1 is LNHDA, CDR2 SQIVND (reference sequence). The junction had 5 bases not matched to a gene; V was cut back by 2 bases and J by 7 bases.

This sequence joins TRBV24-1 and TRBJ2-6; TRBD1 agrees at 7 bases. The germline gives CDR1 KGHDR, CDR2 SFDVKD. The CDR3 has 18 amino acids. V trimming: 5 bases; J trimming: 0 bases; junction bases outside the gene matches: 9. This CDR3 reads CATSGPEDRHSGANVLTF. The CDR3 DNA reads TGTGCCACCAGTGGCCCCGAGGACAGGCACTCTGGGGCCAACGTCCTGACTTTC.

The chain couples TRBV7-2 to TRBJ2-3; TRBD2 matches 7 bases. This CDR3 comprises 14 residues. Per the germline V gene, CDR1 is SGHTA and CDR2 is FQGNSA. J gave up 4 bases and V 1 base, and 2 bases lay outside the gene matches. Here the CDR3 reads CASSLGGRADTQYF. DNA for the CDR3: TGTGCCAGCAGCTTAGGCGGGAGAGCAGATACGCAGTATTTT.

In this sample, this clonotype turned up once. Its ends do not fully match the called genes, so a read error is possible. This chain connects TRBV15 to TRBJ1-1; D might be TRBD1 (6 bases). Germline CDR1 and CDR2: LNHNV and YYDKDF (reference sequence). The CDR3 runs 16 residues. CDR3 loop: CATRGGGLGKDTEALF. CDR3 nucleotide sequence: TGTGCCACCAGAGGCGGGGGGCTAGGTAAGGACACTGAAGCTCTCTTT.

In this sample, this clonotype turned up a few times. The germline gene is not matched at one end of the junction; a read error may be the cause. The rearrangement joins TRBV20-1 to TRBJ2-1; D may be TRBD2 (5 bases). The CDR3 extends over 14 amino acids. Germline V lookup: CDR1 DFQATT, CDR2 SNEGSKA (reference sequence). The CDR3 nucleotides are TGCAGTCCTAGAGGCGGACTGGTCGACAATGAGCAGTTCTTC. This encodes CSPRGGLVDNEQFF.

The chain employs TRBV5-4 and TRBJ1-6; 10 bases align to TRBD1. This CDR3 has 14 amino acids. Trimming at V came to 4 bases and at J to 7 bases, leaving 2 bases not matched to a gene. CDR1 and CDR2 (germline): SGHNT, YYREEE (reference sequence). The CDR3 sequence: CASSRTGGNSPLHF. CDR3 bases: TGTGCCAGCAGCCGGACAGGGGGAAATTCACCCCTCCACTTT.

The chain carries TRBV28 and TRBJ2-7, with 9 bases matching TRBD1. V shed 6 bases and J 7 bases; nucleotides not matched to a gene: 10. The CDR3 extends over 14 amino acids. The germline V gene encodes CDR1 MDHEN and CDR2 SYDVKM. CDR3 loop: CASRPPGQGGEQYF. CDR3 nucleotide sequence: TGTGCCAGCAGACCTCCGGGACAGGGCGGGGAGCAGTACTTC.

This clonotype came up a few times. CDR3 in DNA: TGTGCCAGCTTAGCGCCAACCTACGAGCAGTACTTC. It encodes CASLAPTYEQYF. The chain recombines TRBV6-1 with TRBJ2-7, with D perhaps TRBD2 (5 bases). Trimming stripped 8 bases from V and 2 bases from J, with 10 bases between. Germline V lookup: CDR1 MNHNS, CDR2 SASEGT. The CDR3 runs 12 residues.

This clonotype was seen a handful of times. This chain joins TRBV6-5 and TRBJ1-2; tentatively, D is TRBD1 (6 bases). CDR1 and CDR2 from the germline V gene are MNHEY and SVGAGI. CDR3 size: 15 residues. With 2 bases removed from V and 4 bases from J, the gap between germline ends came to 14 bases. CDR3 residues: CASSYPQDRLYGYTF. CDR3 in DNA: TGTGCCAGCAGTTACCCACAAGACAGGCTCTATGGCTACACCTTC.

The J gene is TRBJ2-3, the V gene TRBV20-1; 9 bases line up with TRBD2. J was trimmed by 4 bases and V by 5 bases; bases with no gene match: 7. Germline CDR1 reads DFQATT; CDR2 reads SNEGSKA (reference sequence). The CDR3 is 14 residues long. Here the CDR3 reads CSAHWAGGADTQYF. CDR3 DNA: TGCAGTGCTCACTGGGCGGGAGGGGCAGATACGCAGTATTTT.

This clonotype was observed a handful of times. The chain has TRBV7-4 and TRBJ2-2, with 9 nucleotides matching TRBD1. V was clipped by 4 bases and J by 5 bases; unmatched bases: 8. This CDR3 spans 16 amino acids. Germline CDR1 reads SGHVT; CDR2 reads SQSDAQ. CDR3 DNA sequence: TGTGCCAGCAGCTACCGGGACAGGGAGGCTACCGGGGAGCTGTTTTTT. Amino acids: CASSYRDREATGELFF.

The chain combines TRBV24-1 with TRBJ2-7; D assignment may be TRBD1 or TRBD2 (6 bases each). The CDR3 is 15 residues long. CDR1 and CDR2 from the germline V gene are KGHDR and SFDVKD. V was cut by 3 bases and J by 4 bases, with 15 bases left in between. The CDR3 protein is CATSDPATGTYEQYF. As DNA, the CDR3 is TGTGCCACCAGTGATCCAGCAACAGGGACTTACGAGCAGTACTTC.

J is TRBJ2-1 and V is TRBV4-1; 10 positions agree with TRBD2. The CDR3 has 15 amino acids. Germline trimming cut 4 bases from V and 7 bases from J; bases unmatched to any gene: 7. CDR1 and CDR2 (germline): MGHRA, YSYEKL. CDR3 loop: CASSRRTSGGNEQFF. The DNA of the CDR3 is TGCGCCAGCAGCCGAAGGACTAGCGGTGGAAATGAGCAGTTCTTC.

The CDR3 DNA reads as TGTGCCAGCAGCCAAGGGACAGGCCCGTACTTC. Translation: CASSQGTGPYF. The V and J genes are TRBV12-3 or TRBV12-4 and TRBJ2-7, with TRBD1 matching 8 bases. The CDR3 extends over 11 amino acids. The V and J ends lost 6 bases and 12 bases, in that order; junction bases with no gene match: 7.

This clonotype was observed a few times. The J gene is TRBJ1-6, the V gene TRBV2; the D gene is possibly TRBD1 (5 bases). V lost 6 bases and J 7 bases, leaving 16 bases between the germline ends. The CDR3 covers 15 residues. Germline V CDR1 and CDR2: SNHLY, FYNNEI. CDR3 sequence (DNA): TGTGCCAGCAGGGAAATGACAGTTGGGAATTCACCCCTCCACTTT. This codes for CASREMTVGNSPLHF. Full variable domain (outside the CDR3, taken from reference TRBV2 and TRBJ1-6): EPEVTQTPSHQVTQMGQEVILRCVPISNHLYFYWYRQILGQKVEFLVSFYNNEISEKSEIFDDQFSVERPDGSNFTLKIRSTKLEDSAMYFCASREMTVGNSPLHFGNGTRLTVT.

This clonotype turned up a few times. The V and J genes are TRBV2 and TRBJ2-1, with D unresolved. Germline V CDR1 and CDR2: SNHLY, FYNNEI. V lost 2 bases to trimming and J lost 8 bases, with 13 bases between them. The CDR3 totals 14 residues. In DNA, the CDR3 is TGTGCCAGCAGTGAAAATCTTCCGGGCGATGAGCAGTTCTTC. Amino acids: CASSENLPGDEQFF. Variable domain in full (rest from reference TRBV2 and TRBJ2-1): EPEVTQTPSHQVTQMGQEVILRCVPISNHLYFYWYRQILGQKVEFLVSFYNNEISEKSEIFDDQFSVERPDGSNFTLKIRSTKLEDSAMYFCASSENLPGDEQFFGPGTRLTVL.

This clonotype was detected a few times. The rearrangement links TRBV27 to TRBJ2-3; D is perhaps TRBD2 (5 bases). This CDR3 spans 15 amino acids. Germline V gene data show CDR1 as MNHEY and CDR2 as SMNVEV (reference sequence). V was shortened by 2 bases and J by 0 bases, with 9 bases between the two germline ends. The CDR3 sequence is CASSLQAASTDTQYF. The CDR3 nucleotides read TGTGCCAGCAGTTTACAAGCGGCTAGCACAGATACGCAGTATTTT.

This chain connects TRBV28 to TRBJ2-7; D not resolved. Germline V gene lookup returns CDR1 MDHEN and CDR2 SYDVKM. CDR3 size: 15 residues. Trimming left V 2 bases short and J 0 bases short, with 11 bases between. The CDR3 DNA is TGTGCCAGCAGTTTAATTTTGGGTCTCTCCTACGAGCAGTACTTC. It specifies CASSLILGLSYEQYF.

This chain uses TRBV25-1 with TRBJ1-5; D is unclear. The ends were cut back, 7 bases at V and 4 bases at J, with 17 bases in the middle. Germline values: CDR1 MGHDK, CDR2 SYGVNS. This CDR3 has 15 residues. The CDR3 reads CASNNFNPTNQPQHF. As DNA, the CDR3 is TGTGCCAGCAACAATTTTAACCCCACTAATCAGCCCCAGCATTTT.